This T cell receptor (beta chain) was recorded in a study of Ad26.COV2.S vaccination and SARS-CoV-2 variants. Regarding the study as a whole: Vaccinees reportedly had broad spike-specific CD8+ and CD4+ T cell responses.

Treatment described: roughly 19 received Ad26.COV2.S at low or high dose, single or two shots; roughly five received placebo; per-sample allocation not given. Specimens were obtained on day 63 following the first vaccine or placebo injection. It was Wuhan-strain SARS-CoV-2 spike that the Ad26 vaccine vector expressed. Method: immunoSEQ multiplex PCR; TCRdb's copy keeps in-frame clones and lacks some. The repertoire has 350,000 to 500,000 clones, 85% to 90% of them found once; the top ten carry about 2.4%. The CDR3 consists of 14 residues. The V gene's germline CDR1 is SGHTA and CDR2 FQGTGA. Losses at the gene ends were 5 bases for V and 4 bases for J; bases not matched to a gene: 3. Comments on this clone: No antigen is known for it.

The chain carries TRBV7-3 and TRBJ2-3; TRBD2 agrees at 10 bases. The material sequenced was peripheral blood, taken in a trial of Ad26.COV2.S vaccine versus placebo. The clonotype comes from a person aged 18-65 years who received the Ad26.COV2.S COVID-19 vaccine or a placebo. In DNA, the CDR3 is TGTGCCAGCAGCCCAGCGGGAGGGTCAGATACGCAGTATTTT. This sequence encodes CASSPAGGSDTQYF.